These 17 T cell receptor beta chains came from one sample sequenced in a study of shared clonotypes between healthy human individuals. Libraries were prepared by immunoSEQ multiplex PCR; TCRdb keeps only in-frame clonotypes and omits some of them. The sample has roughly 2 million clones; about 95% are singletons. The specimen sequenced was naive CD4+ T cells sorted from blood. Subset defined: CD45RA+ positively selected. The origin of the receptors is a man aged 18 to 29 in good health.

The CDR3 DNA reads TGTGCCAGCAGGGCCGGGAACCCCAATGAGCAGTTCTTC. Protein product: CASRAGNPNEQFF. The rearrangement links TRBV27 to TRBJ2-1; tentatively, D is TRBD2 (5 bases). The V end was cut by 6 bases, the J end by 6 bases, with 12 bases between. The CDR3 has 13 residues. The germline V gene encodes CDR1 MNHEY and CDR2 SMNVEV (reference sequence).

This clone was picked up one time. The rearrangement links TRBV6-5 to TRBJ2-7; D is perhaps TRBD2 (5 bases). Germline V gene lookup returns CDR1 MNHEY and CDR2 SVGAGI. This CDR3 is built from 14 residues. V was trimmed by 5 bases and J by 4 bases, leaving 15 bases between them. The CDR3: CASSPSGFTYEQYF. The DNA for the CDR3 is TGTGCCAGCAGTCCATCGGGATTTACTTACGAGCAGTACTTC.

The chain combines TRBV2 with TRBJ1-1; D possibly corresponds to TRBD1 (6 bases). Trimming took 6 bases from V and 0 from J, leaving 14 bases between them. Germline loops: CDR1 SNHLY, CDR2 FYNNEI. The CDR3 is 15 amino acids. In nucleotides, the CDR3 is TGTGCCAGCAGGGGGGGGCAGGGAGTGAACACTGAAGCTTTCTTT. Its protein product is CASRGGQGVNTEAFF.

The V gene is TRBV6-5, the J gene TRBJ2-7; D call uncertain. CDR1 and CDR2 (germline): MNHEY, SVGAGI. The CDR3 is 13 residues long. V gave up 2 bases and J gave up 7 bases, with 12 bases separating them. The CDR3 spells CASSYASDGEQYF. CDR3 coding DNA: TGTGCCAGCAGTTACGCTTCAGATGGGGAGCAGTACTTC.

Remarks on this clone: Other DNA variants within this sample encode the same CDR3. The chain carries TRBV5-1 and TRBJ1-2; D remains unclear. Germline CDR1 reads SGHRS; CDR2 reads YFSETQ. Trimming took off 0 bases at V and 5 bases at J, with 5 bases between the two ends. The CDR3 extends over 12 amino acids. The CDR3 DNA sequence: TGCGCCAGCAGCTTGGGCGTTTATGGCTACACCTTC. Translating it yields CASSLGVYGYTF. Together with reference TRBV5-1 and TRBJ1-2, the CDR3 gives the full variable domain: KAGVTQTPRYLIKTRGQQVTLSCSPISGHRSVSWYQQTPGQGLQFLFEYFSETQRNKGNFPGRFSGRQFSNSRSEMNVSTLELGDSALYLCASSLGVYGYTFGSGTRLTVV.

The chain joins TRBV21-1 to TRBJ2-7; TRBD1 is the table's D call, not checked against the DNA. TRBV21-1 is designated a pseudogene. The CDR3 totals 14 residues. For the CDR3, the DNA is TGTGCCAGCAGCAGTAGGCAGGCTTCCTACGAGCAGTACTTC. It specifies CASSSRQASYEQYF.

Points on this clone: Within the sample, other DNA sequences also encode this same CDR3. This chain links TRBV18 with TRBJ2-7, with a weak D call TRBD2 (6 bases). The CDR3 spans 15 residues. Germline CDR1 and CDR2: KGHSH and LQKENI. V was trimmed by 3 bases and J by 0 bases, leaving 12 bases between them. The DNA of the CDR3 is TGTGCCAGCTCACCCGGACTAACCAGCTCCTACGAGCAGTACTTC. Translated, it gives CASSPGLTSSYEQYF.

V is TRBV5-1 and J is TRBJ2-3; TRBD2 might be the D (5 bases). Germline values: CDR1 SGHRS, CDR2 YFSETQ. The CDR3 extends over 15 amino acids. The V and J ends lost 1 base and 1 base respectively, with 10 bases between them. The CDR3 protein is CASSLKEVGTDTQYF. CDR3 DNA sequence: TGCGCCAGCAGCTTGAAGGAGGTGGGCACAGATACGCAGTATTTT. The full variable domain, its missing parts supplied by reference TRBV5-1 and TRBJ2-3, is KAGVTQTPRYLIKTRGQQVTLSCSPISGHRSVSWYQQTPGQGLQFLFEYFSETQRNKGNFPGRFSGRQFSNSRSEMNVSTLELGDSALYLCASSLKEVGTDTQYFGPGTRLTVL.

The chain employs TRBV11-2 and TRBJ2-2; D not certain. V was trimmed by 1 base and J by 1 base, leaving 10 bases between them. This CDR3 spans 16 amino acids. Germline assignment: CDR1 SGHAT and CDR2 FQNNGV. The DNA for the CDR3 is TGTGCCAGCAGCTTAGGACGTAGCTTGAACACCGGGGAGCTGTTTTTT. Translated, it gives CASSLGRSLNTGELFF.

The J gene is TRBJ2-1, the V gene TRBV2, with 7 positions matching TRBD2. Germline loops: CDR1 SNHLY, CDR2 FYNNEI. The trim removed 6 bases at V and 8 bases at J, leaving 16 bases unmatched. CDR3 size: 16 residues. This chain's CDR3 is CASRREPVSTGDEQFF. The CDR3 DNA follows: TGTGCCAGCAGGCGGGAGCCCGTCTCTACCGGGGATGAGCAGTTCTTC.

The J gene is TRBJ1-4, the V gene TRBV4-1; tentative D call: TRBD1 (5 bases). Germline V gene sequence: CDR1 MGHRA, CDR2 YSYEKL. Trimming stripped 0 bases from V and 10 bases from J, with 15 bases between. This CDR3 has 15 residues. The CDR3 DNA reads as TGCGCCAGCAGCCAAGAAGGGGTCCCGAGTGGAAAACTGTTTTTT. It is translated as CASSQEGVPSGKLFF.

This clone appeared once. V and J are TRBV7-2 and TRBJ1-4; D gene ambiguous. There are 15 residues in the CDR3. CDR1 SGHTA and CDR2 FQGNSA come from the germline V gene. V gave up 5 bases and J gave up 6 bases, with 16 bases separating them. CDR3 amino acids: CASSPWTQAYEKLFF. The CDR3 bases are TGTGCCAGCAGCCCCTGGACCCAGGCGTATGAAAAACTGTTTTTT.

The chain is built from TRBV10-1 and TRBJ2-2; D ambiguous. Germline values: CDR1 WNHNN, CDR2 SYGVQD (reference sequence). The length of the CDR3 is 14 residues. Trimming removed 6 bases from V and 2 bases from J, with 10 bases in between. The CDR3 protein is CASSPNRNTGELFF. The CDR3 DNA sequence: TGCGCCAGCAGCCCCAACCGAAACACCGGGGAGCTGTTTTTT.

Written as DNA, the CDR3 is TGTGCCAGCAGCCCGGTCCCGGGACTTAACTCCTACGAGCAGTACTTC. It encodes CASSPVPGLNSYEQYF. This chain uses TRBV7-9 with TRBJ2-7, with TRBD2 as a possible D gene (6 bases). V dropped 5 bases and J dropped 0 bases, with 17 bases sitting between them. From germline, CDR1 is SEHNR and CDR2 FQNEAQ (reference sequence). The CDR3 length is 16 residues.

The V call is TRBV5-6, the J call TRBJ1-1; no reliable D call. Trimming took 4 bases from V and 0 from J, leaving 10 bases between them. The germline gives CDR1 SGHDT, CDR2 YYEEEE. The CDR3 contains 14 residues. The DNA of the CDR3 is TGTGCCAGCAGCGGAGAACTAATGAACACTGAAGCTTTCTTT. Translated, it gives CASSGELMNTEAFF.

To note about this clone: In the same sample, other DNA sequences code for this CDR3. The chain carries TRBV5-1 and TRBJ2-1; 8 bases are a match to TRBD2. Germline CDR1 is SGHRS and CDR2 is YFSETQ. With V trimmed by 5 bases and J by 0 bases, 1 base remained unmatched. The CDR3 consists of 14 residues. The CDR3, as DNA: TGCGCCAGCAGACGGGAGGGCTCCTACAATGAGCAGTTCTTC. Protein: CASRREGSYNEQFF.

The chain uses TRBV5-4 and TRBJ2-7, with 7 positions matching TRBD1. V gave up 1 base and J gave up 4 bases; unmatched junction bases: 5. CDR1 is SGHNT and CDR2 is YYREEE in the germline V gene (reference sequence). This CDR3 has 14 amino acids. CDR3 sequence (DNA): TGTGCCAGCAGCTTGTACAGGGGCGGTTACGAGCAGTACTTC. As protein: CASSLYRGGYEQYF.